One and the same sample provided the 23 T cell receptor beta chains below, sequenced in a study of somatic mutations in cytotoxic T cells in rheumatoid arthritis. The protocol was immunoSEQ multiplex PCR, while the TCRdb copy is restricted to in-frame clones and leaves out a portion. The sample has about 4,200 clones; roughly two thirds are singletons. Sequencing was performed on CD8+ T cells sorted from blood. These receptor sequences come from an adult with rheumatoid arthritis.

The DNA for the CDR3 is TGCGCCAGCAGCCAAGAACCGGGACCCGCCCAGCCCCAGCATTTT. Translated, it gives CASSQEPGPAQPQHF. The gene calls are TRBV4-1 and TRBJ1-5; tentative D call: TRBD1 (5 bases). The CDR3 has 15 amino acids. Germline V gene sequence: CDR1 MGHRA, CDR2 YSYEKL. With 0 bases removed from V and 7 bases from J, the gap between germline ends came to 13 bases.

CDR3: CASSQDTGGPNEQFF. DNA of the CDR3: TGTGCCAGCAGCCAAGATACGGGGGGGCCCAATGAGCAGTTCTTC. The V gene is TRBV4-2, the J gene TRBJ2-1; 8 nucleotides align to TRBD2. The CDR3 runs to 15 residues. Germline CDR1 reads LGHNA; CDR2 reads YNFKEQ. With 0 bases clipped from V and 6 bases from J, the junction kept 4 bases outside the gene matches.

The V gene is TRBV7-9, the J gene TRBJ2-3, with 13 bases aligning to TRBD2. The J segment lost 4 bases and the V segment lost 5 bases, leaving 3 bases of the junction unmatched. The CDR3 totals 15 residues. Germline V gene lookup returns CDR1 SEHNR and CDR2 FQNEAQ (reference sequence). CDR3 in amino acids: CASSGTSGGADTQYF. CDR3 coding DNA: TGTGCCAGCAGCGGTACTAGCGGGGGGGCAGATACGCAGTATTTT.

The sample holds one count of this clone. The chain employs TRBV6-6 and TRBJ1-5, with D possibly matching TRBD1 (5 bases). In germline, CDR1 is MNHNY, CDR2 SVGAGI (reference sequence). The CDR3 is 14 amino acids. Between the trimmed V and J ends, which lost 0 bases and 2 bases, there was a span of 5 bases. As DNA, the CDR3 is TGTGCCAGCAGTTACTCCAGGGGCAATCAGCCCCAGCATTTT. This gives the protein CASSYSRGNQPQHF.

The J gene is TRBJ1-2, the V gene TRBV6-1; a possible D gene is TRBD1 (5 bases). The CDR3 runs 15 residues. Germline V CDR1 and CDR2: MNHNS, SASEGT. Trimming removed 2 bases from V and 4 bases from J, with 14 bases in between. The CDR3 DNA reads TGTGCCAGCAGTGAATATGAGGGGCTCGGCTATGGCTACACCTTC. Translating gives CASSEYEGLGYGYTF.

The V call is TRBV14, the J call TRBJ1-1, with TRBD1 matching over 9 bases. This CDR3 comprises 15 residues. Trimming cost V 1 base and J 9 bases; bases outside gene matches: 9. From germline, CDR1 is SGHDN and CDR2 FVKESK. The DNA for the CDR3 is TGTGCCAGCAGCCAAGTTTGGGGGACAGGGTCTAAAGCTTTCTTT. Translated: CASSQVWGTGSKAFF.

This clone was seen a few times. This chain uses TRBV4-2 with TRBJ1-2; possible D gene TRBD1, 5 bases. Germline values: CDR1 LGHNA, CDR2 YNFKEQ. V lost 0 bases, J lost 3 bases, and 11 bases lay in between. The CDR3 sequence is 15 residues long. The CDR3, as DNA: TGTGCCAGCAGCCAAGACCGGGGCAGGTACTATGGCTACACCTTC. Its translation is CASSQDRGRYYGYTF.

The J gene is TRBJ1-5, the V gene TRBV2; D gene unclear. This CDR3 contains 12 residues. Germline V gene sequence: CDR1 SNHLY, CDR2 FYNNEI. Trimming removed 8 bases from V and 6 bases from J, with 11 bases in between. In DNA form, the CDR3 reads TGTGCCAGCGATGACGTAGGTCAGCCCCAGCATTTT. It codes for CASDDVGQPQHF. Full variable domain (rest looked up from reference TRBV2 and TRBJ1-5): EPEVTQTPSHQVTQMGQEVILRCVPISNHLYFYWYRQILGQKVEFLVSFYNNEISEKSEIFDDQFSVERPDGSNFTLKIRSTKLEDSAMYFCASDDVGQPQHFGDGTRLSIL.

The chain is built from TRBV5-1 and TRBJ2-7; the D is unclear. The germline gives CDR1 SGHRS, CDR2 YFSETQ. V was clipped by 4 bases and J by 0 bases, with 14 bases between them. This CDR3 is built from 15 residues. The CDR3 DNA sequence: TGCGCCAGCAGCCGCCGGGCGGTCTTCTCCTACGAGCAGTACTTC. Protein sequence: CASSRRAVFSYEQYF.

The CDR3 spells CASSLGHPETQYF. The CDR3 DNA sequence: TGTGCCAGCAGCTTAGGACACCCGGAGACCCAGTACTTC. V and J are TRBV7-7 and TRBJ2-5; D uncertain. Germline loops: CDR1 SSHAT, CDR2 FNYEAQ (reference sequence). The CDR3 is 13 amino acids. V lost 1 base and J lost 5, with 8 bases in between.

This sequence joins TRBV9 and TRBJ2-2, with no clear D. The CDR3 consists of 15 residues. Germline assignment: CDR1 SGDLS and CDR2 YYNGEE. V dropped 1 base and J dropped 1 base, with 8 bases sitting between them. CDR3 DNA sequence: TGTGCCAGCAGCGTATCATGGGGGAACACCGGGGAGCTGTTTTTT. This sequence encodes CASSVSWGNTGELFF.

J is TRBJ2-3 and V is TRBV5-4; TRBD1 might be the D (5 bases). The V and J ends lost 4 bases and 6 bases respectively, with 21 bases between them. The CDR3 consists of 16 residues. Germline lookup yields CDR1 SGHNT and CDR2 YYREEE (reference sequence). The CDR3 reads CASSPGRQGVLDTQYF. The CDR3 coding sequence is TGTGCCAGCAGCCCAGGAAGGCAGGGTGTCCTGGATACGCAGTATTTT.

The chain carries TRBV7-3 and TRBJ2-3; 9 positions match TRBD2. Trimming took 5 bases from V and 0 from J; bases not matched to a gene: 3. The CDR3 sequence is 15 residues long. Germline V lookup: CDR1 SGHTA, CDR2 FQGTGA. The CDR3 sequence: CASSDTSGSTDTQYF. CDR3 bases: TGTGCCAGCAGCGATACTAGCGGGAGCACAGATACGCAGTATTTT.

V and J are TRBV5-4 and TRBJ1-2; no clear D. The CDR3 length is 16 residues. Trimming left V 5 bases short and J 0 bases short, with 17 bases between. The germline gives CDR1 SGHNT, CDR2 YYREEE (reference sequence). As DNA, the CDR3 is TGTGCCAGCAGAGTTGGCGGGCCCCTCGCTAACTATGGCTACACCTTC. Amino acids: CASRVGGPLANYGYTF. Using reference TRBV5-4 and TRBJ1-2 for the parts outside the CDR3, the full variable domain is ETGVTQSPTHLIKTRGQQVTLRCSSQSGHNTVSWYQQALGQGPQFIFQYYREEENGRGNFPPRFSGLQFPNYSSELNVNALELDDSALYLCASRVGGPLANYGYTFGSGTRLTVV.

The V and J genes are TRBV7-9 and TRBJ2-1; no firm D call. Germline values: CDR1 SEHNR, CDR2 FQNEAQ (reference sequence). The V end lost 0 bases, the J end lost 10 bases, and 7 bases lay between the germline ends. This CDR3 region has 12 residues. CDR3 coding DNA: TGTGCCAGCAGCTTAGCGCTCGGGGAGCAGTTCTTC. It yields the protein CASSLALGEQFF.

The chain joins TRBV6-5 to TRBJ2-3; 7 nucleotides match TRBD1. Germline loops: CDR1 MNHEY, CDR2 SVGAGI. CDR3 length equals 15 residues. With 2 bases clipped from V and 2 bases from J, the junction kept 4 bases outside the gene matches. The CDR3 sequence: CASSYRDSPTDTQYF. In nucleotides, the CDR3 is TGTGCCAGCAGTTACCGGGACAGCCCCACAGATACGCAGTATTTT.

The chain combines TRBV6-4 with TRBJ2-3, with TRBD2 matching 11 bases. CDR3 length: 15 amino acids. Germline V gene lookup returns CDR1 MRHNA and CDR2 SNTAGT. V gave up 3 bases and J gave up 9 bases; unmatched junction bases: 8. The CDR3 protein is CASSEASGGTGTQYF. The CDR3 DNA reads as TGTGCCAGCAGTGAGGCTAGCGGGGGGACAGGGACGCAGTATTTT.

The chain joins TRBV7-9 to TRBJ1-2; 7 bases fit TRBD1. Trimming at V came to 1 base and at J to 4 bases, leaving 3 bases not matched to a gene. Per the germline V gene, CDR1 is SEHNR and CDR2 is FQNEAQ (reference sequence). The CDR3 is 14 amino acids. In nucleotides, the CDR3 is TGTGCCAGCAGCTTAGGGGGACAGCTCTATGGCTACACCTTC. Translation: CASSLGGQLYGYTF.

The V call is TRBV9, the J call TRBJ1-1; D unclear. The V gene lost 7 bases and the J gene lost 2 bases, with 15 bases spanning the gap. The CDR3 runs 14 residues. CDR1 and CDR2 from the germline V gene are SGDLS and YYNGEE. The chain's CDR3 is CASSRGGPNTEAFF. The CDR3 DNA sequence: TGTGCCAGCTCCCGAGGCGGGCCCAACACTGAAGCTTTCTTT.

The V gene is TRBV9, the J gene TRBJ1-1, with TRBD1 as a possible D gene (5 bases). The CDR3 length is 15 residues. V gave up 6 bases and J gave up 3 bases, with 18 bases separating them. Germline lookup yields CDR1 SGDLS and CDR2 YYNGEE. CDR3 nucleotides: TGTGCCAGCACTGATCCCCTGGGGGGTGACACTGAAGCTTTCTTT. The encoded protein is CASTDPLGGDTEAFF. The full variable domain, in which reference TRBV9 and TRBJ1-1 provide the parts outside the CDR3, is DSGVTQTPKHLITATGQRVTLRCSPRSGDLSVYWYQQSLDQGLQFLIQYYNGEERAKGNILERFSAQQFPDLHSELNLSSLELGDSALYFCASTDPLGGDTEAFFGQGTRLTVV.

Here the CDR3 reads CASSPGTGGIGELFF. CDR3 coding DNA: TGTGCCAGCAGCCCTGGGACAGGGGGCATCGGGGAGCTGTTTTTT. The J gene is TRBJ2-2, the V gene TRBV7-6; 12 bases are a match to TRBD1. Germline CDR1 and CDR2: SGHVS and FNYEAQ. The CDR3 has 15 residues. J was trimmed by 7 bases and V by 5 bases; bases with no gene match: 5.

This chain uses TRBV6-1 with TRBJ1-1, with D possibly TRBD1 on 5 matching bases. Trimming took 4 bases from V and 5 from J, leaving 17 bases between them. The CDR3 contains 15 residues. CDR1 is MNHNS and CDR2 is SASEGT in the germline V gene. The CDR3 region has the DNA TGTGCCAGCAGTGTCCGGGACTACTATGGGACTGAAGCTTTCTTT. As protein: CASSVRDYYGTEAFF.

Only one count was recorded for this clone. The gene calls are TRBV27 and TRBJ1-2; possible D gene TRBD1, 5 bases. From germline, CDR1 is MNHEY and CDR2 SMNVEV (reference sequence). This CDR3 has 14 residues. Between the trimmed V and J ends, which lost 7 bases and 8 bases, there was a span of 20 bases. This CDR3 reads CASTQPGGAGGYTF. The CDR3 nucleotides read TGTGCCAGCACCCAACCCGGCGGGGCGGGGGGCTACACCTTC.